The clone carrying this T cell receptor (beta chain) was counted between two and nine times. These data belong to a study of patients and donors after allogeneic stem cell transplantation. Germline loops: CDR1 SGHTA, CDR2 FQGNSA. The CDR3 loop spans 16 amino acids. With 1 base removed from V and 2 bases from J, the gap between germline ends came to 12 bases. Each CDR3 protein gets one entry after TCRdb re-called the RT-PCR reads with MiXCR. The sample consists of about a million distinct CDR3 sequences, roughly 17% of them appearing once. The receptor was isolated from a human donor who was either an allogeneic HSCT recipient or a stem cell or donor lymphocyte infusion donor (not recorded which). It is not recorded whose cells these are; they may come from a transplant donor. Material: blood, either unsorted or a sorted T cell fraction (not recorded which). The gene calls are TRBV7-2 and TRBJ2-1; D unclear. This CDR3 is CASSLVAAGPYNEQFF. The DNA of the CDR3 is TGTGCCAGCAGCTTAGTGGCGGCAGGCCCCTACAATGAGCAGTTCTTC.